Described below is a single T cell receptor (beta chain) sequence and its context. Its target is unknown. The data were produced by immunoSEQ multiplex PCR, yet TCRdb's version contains in-frame clones alone and is incomplete. The repertoire holds some 120,000 clones, with roughly 93% as singletons. This record belongs to a study of siplizumab effects on memory and regulatory T cells. The CDR3 totals 17 residues. The germline V and J ends were trimmed by 2 bases and 3 bases, with 17 bases remaining between them. CDR1 and CDR2 from the germline V gene are SGHDN and FVKESK. Findings of the study overall: With siplizumab, mappable alloreactive CD4+ clones averaged about 70% Treg-derived, versus about 29% in controls. Naive T cells seemed more diverse than memory cells; they also seemed major alloresponse contributors.

The sample consisted of non-Treg CD4+ T cells sorted from blood. This sequence joins TRBV14 and TRBJ2-1, with D maybe TRBD1 (6 bases). The TCR sequence derives from a human donor in good health. CDR3 sequence reads: CASSQRPAGAGYNEQFF. In DNA form, the CDR3 reads TGTGCCAGCAGCCAAAGACCTGCAGGGGCGGGCTACAATGAGCAGTTCTTC.